Below, one T cell receptor (beta chain) is given with its context. From blood CD8+ and CD4+ T cells, TCR beta sequences were generated. Matching for age and sex applied to the controls, who were healthy donors. This entry comes from a study of CD8 T cells in Susac syndrome. Per germline, CDR1 MNHEY and CDR2 SVGEGT. Trimming shortened V by 2 bases and J by 2 bases, and 22 bases separated the two germline ends. This CDR3 has 19 residues. After extraction with the RNeasy kit, roughly 0.5 to 1 ug of the RNA was reverse transcribed using random hexamers. Amplification of TCR beta CDR3 was carried out by immunoSEQ multiplex PCR, which covered 54 Vbeta and 13 Jbeta segments. Each CDR3 protein gets one entry after TCRdb re-called the immunoSEQ multiplex PCR reads with MiXCR. The sample yields 85,000 to 90,000 distinct CDR3 sequences, 85% to 95% seen once.

The sequenced sample consisted of CD8+ T cells from PBMCs. The chain carries TRBV6-2 or TRBV6-3 and TRBJ1-5; the D gene is possibly TRBD1 (6 bases). This receptor was identified in a human donor in good health. CDR3 in DNA: TGTGCCAGCAGTTACAACCGACTCTCATACAGGGACGGCAATCAGCCCCAGCATTTT. It yields the protein CASSYNRLSYRDGNQPQHF.